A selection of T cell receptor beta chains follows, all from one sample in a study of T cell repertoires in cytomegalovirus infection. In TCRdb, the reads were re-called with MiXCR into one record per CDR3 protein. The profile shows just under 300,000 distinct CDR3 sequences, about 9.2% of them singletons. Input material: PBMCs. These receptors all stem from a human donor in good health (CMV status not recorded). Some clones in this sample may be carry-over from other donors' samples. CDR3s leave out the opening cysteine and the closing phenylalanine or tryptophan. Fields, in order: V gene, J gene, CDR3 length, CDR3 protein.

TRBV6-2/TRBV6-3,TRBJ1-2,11,ASSTGPFYGYT
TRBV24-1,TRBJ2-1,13,ATSDRQGSYNEQF
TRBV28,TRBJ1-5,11,ASFPGSNQPQH
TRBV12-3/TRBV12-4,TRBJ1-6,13,ASSPMTGGYSPLH
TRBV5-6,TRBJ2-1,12,ASGIVSSYNEQF
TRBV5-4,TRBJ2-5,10,ASSLRQETQY
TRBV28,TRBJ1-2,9,ASSLFHGYT
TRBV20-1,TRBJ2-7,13,SARAGGQVPYEQY
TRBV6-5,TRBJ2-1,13,ASSRPGRGVNEQF
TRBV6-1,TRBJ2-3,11,ASSHPKSDTQY
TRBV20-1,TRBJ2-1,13,SARAPTDSYNEQF
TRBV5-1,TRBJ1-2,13,ASSLAGTDYYGYT
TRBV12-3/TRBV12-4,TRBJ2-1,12,ASQKLNNYNEQF
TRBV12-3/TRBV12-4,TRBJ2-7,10,ASSTGLGEQY
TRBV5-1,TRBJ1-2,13,ASSTTDRVSYGYT
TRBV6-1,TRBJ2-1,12,ASRDRGLYNEQF
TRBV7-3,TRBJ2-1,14,ASSPLGLAGANEQF
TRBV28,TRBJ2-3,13,ASSFGDDSTDTQY
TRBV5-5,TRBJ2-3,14,ASSLDPGQITYTQY
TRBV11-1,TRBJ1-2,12,ASSETGGSYGYT
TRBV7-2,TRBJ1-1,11,ASAAGVNTEAF
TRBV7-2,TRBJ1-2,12,ASSSPGTGVGYT
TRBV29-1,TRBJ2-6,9,SVTIGYVLT
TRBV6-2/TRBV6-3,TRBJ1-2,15,ASSLKGLMDTHYGYT
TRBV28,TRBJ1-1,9,ASSQDRWSF
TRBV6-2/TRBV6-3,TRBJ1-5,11,ASSLSPVQPQH
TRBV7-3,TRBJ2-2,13,ASSSATATTGELF
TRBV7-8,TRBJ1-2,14,ASSVAGTVNNYGYT
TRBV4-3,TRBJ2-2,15,ASSQHILAGESGELF
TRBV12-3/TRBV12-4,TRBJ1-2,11,ASTLEGNYGYT
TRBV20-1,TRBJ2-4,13,SARDSSGAKNIQY
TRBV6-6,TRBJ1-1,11,ASRGEASPTAF
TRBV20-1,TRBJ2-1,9,SARRGPEQF
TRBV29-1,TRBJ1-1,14,SVRRTGGLMNTEAF
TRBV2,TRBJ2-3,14,ASSGTSGGSSDTQY
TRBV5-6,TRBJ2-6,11,ASLISGANVLT
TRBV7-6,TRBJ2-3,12,ASSVGQSTDTQY
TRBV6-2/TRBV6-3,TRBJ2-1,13,ASSKTGTSINEQF
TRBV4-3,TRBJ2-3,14,ASSHPDRASTDTQY
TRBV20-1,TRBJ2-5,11,SAARTGGKTQY
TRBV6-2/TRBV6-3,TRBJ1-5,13,ASSYSQQGNQPQH
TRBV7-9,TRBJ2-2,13,ASSLAGGRTGELF
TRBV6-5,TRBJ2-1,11,ASIGGAYNEQF
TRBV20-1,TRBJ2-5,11,SARDVAARTQY
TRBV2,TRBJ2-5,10,ASSRNTETQY
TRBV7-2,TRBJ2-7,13,ASSLVPGQGYEQY
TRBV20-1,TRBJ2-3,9,SAIYTDTQY
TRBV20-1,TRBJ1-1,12,SAREGAGRAEAF
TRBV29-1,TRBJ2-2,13,SVREEGGAPGELF
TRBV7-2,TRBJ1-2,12,ASSPTVLDYGYT
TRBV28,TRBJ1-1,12,ASTFGLRILGAF
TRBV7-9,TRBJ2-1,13,ASSLAGGRNNEQF
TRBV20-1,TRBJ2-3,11,SAEPDRTDTQY
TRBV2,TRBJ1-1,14,ASSDPIDGVGTEAF
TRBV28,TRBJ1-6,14,ASSLFLARYNSPLH
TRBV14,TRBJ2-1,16,ASSHSLQGPSSYNEQF
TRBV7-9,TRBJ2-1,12,ASSWLGAYNEQF
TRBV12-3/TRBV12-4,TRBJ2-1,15,ASRRDRAPSSYNEQF